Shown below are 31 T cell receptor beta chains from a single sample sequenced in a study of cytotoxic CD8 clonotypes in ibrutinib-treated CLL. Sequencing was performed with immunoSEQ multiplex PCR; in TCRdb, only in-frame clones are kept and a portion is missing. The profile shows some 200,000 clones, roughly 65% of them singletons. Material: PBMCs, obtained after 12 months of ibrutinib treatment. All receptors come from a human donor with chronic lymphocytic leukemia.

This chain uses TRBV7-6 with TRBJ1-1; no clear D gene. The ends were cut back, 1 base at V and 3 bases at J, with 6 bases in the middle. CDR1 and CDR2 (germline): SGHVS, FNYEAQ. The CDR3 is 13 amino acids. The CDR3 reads CASSLEQHTEAFF. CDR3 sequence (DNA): TGTGCCAGCAGCTTAGAACAGCACACTGAAGCTTTCTTT.

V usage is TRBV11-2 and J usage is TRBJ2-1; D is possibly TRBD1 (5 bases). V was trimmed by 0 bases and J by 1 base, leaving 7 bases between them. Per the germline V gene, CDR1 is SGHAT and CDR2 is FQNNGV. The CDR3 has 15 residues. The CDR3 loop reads CASSLESGSYNEQFF. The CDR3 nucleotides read TGTGCCAGCAGCTTAGAATCAGGGTCCTACAATGAGCAGTTCTTC.

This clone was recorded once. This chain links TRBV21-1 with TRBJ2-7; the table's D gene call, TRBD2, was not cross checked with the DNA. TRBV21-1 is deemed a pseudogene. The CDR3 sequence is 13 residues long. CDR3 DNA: TGTGCCAGCAGCACCCCCCGGTTGAGGGAGCAGTACTTC. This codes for CASSTPRLREQYF.

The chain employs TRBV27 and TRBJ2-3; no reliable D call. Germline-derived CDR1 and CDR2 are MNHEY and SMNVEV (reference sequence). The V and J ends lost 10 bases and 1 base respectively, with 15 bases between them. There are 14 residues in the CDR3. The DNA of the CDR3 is TGTGCCACCCAACGGGCTAGTCGCACAGATACGCAGTATTTT. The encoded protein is CATQRASRTDTQYF.

This CDR3 reads CASTPEVWADNSPLHF. The CDR3 DNA reads as TGTGCCAGCACACCTGAGGTCTGGGCGGATAATTCACCCCTCCACTTT. V and J are TRBV25-1 and TRBJ1-6; D unclear. Germline V lookup: CDR1 MGHDK, CDR2 SYGVNS. The CDR3 has 16 amino acids. The V end was cut by 7 bases, the J end by 5 bases, with 18 bases between. The whole variable domain, remainder taken from reference TRBV25-1 and TRBJ1-6, is EADIYQTPRYLVIGTGKKITLECSQTMGHDKMYWYQQDPGMELHLIHYSYGVNSTEKGDLSSESTVSRIRTEHFPLTLESARPSHTSQYLCASTPEVWADNSPLHFGNGTRLTVT.

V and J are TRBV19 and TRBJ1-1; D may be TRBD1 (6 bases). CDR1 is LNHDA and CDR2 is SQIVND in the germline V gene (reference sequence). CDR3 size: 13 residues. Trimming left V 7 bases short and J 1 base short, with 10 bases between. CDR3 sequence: CASKGGWNTEAFF. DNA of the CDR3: TGTGCCAGTAAGGGGGGGTGGAACACTGAAGCTTTCTTT.

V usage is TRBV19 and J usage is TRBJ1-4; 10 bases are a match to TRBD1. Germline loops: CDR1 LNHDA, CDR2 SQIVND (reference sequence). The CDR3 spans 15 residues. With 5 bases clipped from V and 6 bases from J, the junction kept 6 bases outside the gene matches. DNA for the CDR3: TGTGCCAGTAGTTCCAGGACAGGGGGTGATGAAAAACTGTTTTTT. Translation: CASSSRTGGDEKLFF. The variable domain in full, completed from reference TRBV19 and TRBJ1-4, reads DGGITQSPKYLFRKEGQNVTLSCEQNLNHDAMYWYRQDPGQGLRLIYYSQIVNDFQKGDIAEGYSVSREKKESFPLTVTSAQKNPTAFYLCASSSRTGGDEKLFFGSGTQLSVL.

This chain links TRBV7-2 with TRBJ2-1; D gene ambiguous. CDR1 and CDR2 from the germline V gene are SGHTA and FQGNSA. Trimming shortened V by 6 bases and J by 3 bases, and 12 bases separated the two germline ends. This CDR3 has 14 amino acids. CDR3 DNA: TGTGCCAGCAGAAAGAGCGAAGGCTACAATGAGCAGTTCTTC. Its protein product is CASRKSEGYNEQFF.

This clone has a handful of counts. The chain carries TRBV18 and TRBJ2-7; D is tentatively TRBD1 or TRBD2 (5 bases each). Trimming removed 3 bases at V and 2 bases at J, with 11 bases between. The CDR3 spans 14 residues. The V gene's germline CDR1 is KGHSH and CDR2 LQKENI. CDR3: CASSPPRGAYEQYF. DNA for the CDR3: TGTGCCAGCTCACCCCCTAGAGGGGCCTACGAGCAGTACTTC.

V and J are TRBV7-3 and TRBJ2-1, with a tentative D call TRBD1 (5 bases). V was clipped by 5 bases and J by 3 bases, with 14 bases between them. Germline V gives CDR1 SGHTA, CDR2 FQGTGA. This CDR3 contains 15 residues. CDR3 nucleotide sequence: TGTGCCAGCAGCCCGACCTCAGGGTACTACAATGAGCAGTTCTTC. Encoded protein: CASSPTSGYYNEQFF.

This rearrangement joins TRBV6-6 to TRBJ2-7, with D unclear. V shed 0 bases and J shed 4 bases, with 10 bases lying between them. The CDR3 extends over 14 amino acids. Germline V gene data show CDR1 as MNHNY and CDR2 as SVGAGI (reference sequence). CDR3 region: CASSYSSQNYEQYF. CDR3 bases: TGTGCCAGCAGTTACTCGTCTCAAAATTACGAGCAGTACTTC.

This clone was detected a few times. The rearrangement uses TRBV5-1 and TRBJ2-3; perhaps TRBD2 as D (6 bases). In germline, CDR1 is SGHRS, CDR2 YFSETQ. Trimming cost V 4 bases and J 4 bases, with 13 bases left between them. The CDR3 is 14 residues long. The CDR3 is CASSLSWGADTQYF. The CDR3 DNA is TGCGCCAGCAGCCTCTCTTGGGGGGCAGATACGCAGTATTTT.

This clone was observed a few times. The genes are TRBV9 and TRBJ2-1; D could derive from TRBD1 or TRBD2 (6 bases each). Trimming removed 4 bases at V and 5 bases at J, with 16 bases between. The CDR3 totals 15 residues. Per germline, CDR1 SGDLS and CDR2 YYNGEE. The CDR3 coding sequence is TGTGCCAGCAGCCTAAACCCGGGGGCTGACAATGAGCAGTTCTTC. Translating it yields CASSLNPGADNEQFF.

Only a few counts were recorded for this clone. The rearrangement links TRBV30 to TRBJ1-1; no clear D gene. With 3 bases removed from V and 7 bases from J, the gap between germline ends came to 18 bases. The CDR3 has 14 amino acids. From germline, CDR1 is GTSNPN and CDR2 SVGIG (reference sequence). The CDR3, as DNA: TGTGCCTGGAGCTCTAGGACTTTCAGGTATGAAGCTTTCTTT. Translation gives CAWSSRTFRYEAFF.

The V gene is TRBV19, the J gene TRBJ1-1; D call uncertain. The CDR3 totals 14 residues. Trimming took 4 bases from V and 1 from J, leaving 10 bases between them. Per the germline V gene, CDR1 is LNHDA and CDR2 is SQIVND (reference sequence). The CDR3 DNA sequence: TGTGCCAGTAGTAAGGGTTGGGGGAACACTGAAGCTTTCTTT. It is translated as CASSKGWGNTEAFF.

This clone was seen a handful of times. The DNA for the CDR3 is TGTGCCAGCAGAGGACAGGGAGGGAGTGAAAAACTGTTTTTT. This encodes CASRGQGGSEKLFF. This rearrangement joins TRBV25-1 to TRBJ1-4; 8 nucleotides match TRBD1. Losses at the gene ends were 6 bases for V and 7 bases for J; bases not matched to a gene: 7. Germline CDR1 is MGHDK and CDR2 is SYGVNS. There are 14 residues in the CDR3.

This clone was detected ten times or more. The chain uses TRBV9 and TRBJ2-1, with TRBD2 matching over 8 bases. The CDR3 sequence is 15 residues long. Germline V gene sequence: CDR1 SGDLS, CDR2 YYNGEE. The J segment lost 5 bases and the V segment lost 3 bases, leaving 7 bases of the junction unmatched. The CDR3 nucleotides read TGTGCCAGCAGCGCTCATAGCGGGACACACAATGAGCAGTTCTTC. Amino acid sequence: CASSAHSGTHNEQFF.

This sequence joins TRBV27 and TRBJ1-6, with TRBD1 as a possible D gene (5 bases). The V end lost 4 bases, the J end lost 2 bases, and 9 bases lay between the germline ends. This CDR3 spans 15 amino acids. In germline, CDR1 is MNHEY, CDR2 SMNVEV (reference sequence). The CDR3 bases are TGTGCCAGCAGTTGGGGCGGGGCCTATAATTCACCCCTCCACTTT. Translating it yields CASSWGGAYNSPLHF.

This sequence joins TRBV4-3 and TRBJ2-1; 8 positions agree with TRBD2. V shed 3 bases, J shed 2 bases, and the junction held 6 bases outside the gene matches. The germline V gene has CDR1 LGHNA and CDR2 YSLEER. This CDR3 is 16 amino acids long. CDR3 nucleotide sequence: TGCGCCAGCAGCCACTTCAGTAGCGGGACCTACAATGAGCAGTTCTTC. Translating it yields CASSHFSSGTYNEQFF.

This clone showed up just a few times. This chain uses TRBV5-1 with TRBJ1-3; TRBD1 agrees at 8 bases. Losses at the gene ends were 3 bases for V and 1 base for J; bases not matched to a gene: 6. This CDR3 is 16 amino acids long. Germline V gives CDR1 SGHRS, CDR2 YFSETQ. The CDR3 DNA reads TGCGCCAGCAGCTGGGCCGGACAGGGTTCTGGAAACACCATATATTTT. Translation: CASSWAGQGSGNTIYF.

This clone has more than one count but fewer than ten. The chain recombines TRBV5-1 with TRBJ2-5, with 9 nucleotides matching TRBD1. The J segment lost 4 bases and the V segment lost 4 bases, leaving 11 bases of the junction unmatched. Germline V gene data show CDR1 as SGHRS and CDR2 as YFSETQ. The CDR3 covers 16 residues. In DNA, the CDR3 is TGCGCCAGCAGCGTAGGTGGGACAGGGACGGGAGAGACCCAGTACTTC. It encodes CASSVGGTGTGETQYF.

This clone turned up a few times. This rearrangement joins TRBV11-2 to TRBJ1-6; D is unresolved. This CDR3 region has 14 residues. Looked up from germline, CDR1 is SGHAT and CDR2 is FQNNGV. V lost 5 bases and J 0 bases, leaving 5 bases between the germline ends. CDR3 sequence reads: CASSLSSYNSPLHF. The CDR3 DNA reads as TGTGCCAGCAGCCTTAGCTCCTATAATTCACCCCTCCACTTT.

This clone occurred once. CDR3 loop: CASSYPTGTPNYGYTF. As DNA, the CDR3 is TGTGCCAGCAGTTATCCTACCGGGACACCTAACTATGGCTACACCTTC. The chain is built from TRBV28 and TRBJ1-2; D perhaps matches TRBD1 (6 bases). The CDR3 has 16 amino acids. Trimming removed 4 bases at V and 0 bases at J, with 15 bases between. Germline CDR1 and CDR2: MDHEN and SYDVKM.

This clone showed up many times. This chain's CDR3 is CASSLDTYNQPQHF. CDR3 bases: TGTGCCAGCAGCTTGGACACATACAATCAGCCCCAGCATTTT. The J gene is TRBJ1-5, the V gene TRBV5-5, with unresolved D. The CDR3 contains 14 residues. Trimming took off 0 bases at V and 3 bases at J, with 7 bases between the two ends. Germline V gives CDR1 SGHKS, CDR2 YYEKEE (reference sequence).

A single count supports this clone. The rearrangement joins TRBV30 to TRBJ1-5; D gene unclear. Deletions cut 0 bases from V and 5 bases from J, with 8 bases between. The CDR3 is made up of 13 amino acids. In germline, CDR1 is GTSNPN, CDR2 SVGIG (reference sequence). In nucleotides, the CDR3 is TGTGCCTGGAGTGTTCAGGTTGATCAGCCCCAGCATTTT. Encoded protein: CAWSVQVDQPQHF.

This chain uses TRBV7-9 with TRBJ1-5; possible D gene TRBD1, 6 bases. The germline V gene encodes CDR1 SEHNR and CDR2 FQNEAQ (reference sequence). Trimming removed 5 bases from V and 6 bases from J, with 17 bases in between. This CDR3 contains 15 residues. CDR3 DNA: TGTGCCAGCAGCCCCGGGGCAGGGGACGGTCAGCCCCAGCATTTT. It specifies CASSPGAGDGQPQHF. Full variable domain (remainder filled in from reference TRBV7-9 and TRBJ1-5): DTGVSQNPRHKITKRGQNVTFRCDPISEHNRLYWYRQTLGQGPEFLTYFQNEAQLEKSRLLSDRFSAERPKGSFSTLEIQRTEQGDSAMYLCASSPGAGDGQPQHFGDGTRLSIL.

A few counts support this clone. The CDR3, as DNA: TGTGCCAGCAGACAAGGGGGCAGGGGGCGCGCCGGGGAGCTGTTTTTT. It encodes CASRQGGRGRAGELFF. V gene TRBV28 combines with J gene TRBJ2-2; 8 nucleotides align to TRBD1. Losses at the gene ends were 6 bases for V and 6 bases for J; bases not matched to a gene: 12. Looked up from germline, CDR1 is MDHEN and CDR2 is SYDVKM. The CDR3 covers 16 residues.

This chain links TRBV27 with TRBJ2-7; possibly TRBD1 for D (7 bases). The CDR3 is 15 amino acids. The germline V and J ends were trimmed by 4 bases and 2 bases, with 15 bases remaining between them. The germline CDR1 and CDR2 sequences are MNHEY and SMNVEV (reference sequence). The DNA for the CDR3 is TGTGCCAGCAGTTACCGGACAGGAGGGGCCTACGAGCAGTACTTC. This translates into CASSYRTGGAYEQYF.

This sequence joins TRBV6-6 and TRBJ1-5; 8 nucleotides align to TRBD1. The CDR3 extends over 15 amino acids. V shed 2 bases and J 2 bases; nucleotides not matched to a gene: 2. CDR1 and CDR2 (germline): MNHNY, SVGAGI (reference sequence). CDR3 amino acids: CASSYEQGGNQPQHF. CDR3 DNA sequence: TGTGCCAGCAGTTACGAACAGGGGGGCAATCAGCCCCAGCATTTT.

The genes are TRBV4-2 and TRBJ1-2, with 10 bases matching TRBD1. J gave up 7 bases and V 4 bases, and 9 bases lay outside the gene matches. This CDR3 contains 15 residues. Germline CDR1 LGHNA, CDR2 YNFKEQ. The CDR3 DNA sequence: TGTGCCAGCAGCCCCGAGACAGGGGGCATAGGTGGCTACACCTTC. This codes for CASSPETGGIGGYTF.

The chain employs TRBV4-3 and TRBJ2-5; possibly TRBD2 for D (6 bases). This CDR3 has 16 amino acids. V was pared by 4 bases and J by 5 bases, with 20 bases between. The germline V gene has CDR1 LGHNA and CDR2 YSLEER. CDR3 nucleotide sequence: TGCGCCAGCAGCCCCCGAGGGGCTAGCGAGGGGGAGACCCAGTACTTC. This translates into CASSPRGASEGETQYF.